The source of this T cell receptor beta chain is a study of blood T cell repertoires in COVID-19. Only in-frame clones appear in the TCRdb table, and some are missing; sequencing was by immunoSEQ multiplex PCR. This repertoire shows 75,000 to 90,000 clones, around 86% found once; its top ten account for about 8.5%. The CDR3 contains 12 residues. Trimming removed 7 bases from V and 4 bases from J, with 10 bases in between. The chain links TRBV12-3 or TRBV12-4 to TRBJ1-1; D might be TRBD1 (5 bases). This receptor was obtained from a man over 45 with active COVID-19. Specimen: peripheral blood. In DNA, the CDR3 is TGTGCCAGCACCAGGGTTAGCACTGAAGCTTTCTTT. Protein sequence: CASTRVSTEAFF.